The TCR beta chain under discussion was sequenced for a study of CD8 T cells in Susac syndrome. The germline V gene encodes CDR1 MDHEN and CDR2 SYDVKM. Between the trimmed V and J ends, which lost 4 bases and 10 bases, there was a span of 13 bases. The CDR3 sequence is 12 residues long. After extraction with the RNeasy kit, roughly 0.45 to 1 ug of the RNA was reverse transcribed using random hexamers. Multiplex PCR with immunoSEQ amplified the TCR beta CDR3 across 54 Vbeta and 13 Jbeta. MiXCR, applied by TCRdb to the immunoSEQ multiplex PCR reads, yields one record per CDR3 protein. The repertoire holds 150,000 to 200,000 distinct CDR3 sequences, roughly 94% seen once, with 0.085% to 0.095% in the top ten. Sequencing of TCR beta was undertaken in CD8+ and CD4+ T cells derived from blood. Relapsing-remitting disease, either stable or active, was present in the treatment-naive patients who were the multiple sclerosis controls. TEMRA cells were FACS-enriched, while CD8+ and CD4+ T cells were negatively isolated.

V usage is TRBV28 and J usage is TRBJ1-1; D is undetermined. Sample: CD4+ T cells from PBMCs. The source is a human donor with multiple sclerosis. This CDR3 is CASSSETAGAFF. CDR3 DNA sequence: TGTGCCAGCAGTTCAGAAACTGCAGGAGCTTTCTTT.